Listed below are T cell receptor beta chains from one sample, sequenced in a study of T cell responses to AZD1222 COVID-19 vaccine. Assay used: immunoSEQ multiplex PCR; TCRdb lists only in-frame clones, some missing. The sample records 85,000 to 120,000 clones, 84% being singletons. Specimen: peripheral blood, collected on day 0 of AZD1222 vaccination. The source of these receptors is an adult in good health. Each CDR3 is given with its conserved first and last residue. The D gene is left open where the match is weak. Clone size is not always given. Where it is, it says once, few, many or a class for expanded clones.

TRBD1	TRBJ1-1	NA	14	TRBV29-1	CSVWTGGKNTEAFF	TGCAGCGTTTGGACAGGGGGGAAAAACACTGAAGCTTTCTTT
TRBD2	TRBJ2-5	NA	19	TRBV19	CASSIRTSGRWGFQETQYF	TGTGCCAGTAGTATACGGACTAGCGGGAGATGGGGGTTCCAAGAGACCCAGTACTTC
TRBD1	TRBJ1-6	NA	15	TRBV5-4	CASSSDRVDNSPLHF	TGTGCCAGCAGTTCGGACAGGGTAGATAATTCACCCCTCCACTTT
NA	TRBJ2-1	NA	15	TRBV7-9	CASSFVGQSYNEQFF	TGTGCCAGCAGCTTTGTGGGACAATCCTACAATGAGCAGTTCTTC
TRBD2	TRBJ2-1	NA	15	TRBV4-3	CASSQTSGSYNEQFF	TGCGCCAGCAGCCAGACTAGCGGATCGTACAATGAGCAGTTCTTC
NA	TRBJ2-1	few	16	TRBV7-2	CASSLVGGSSYNEQFF	TGTGCCAGCAGCTTAGTGGGGGGCAGCTCCTACAATGAGCAGTTCTTC
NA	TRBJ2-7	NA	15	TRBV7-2	CASSLGVGTPYEQYF	TGTGCCAGCAGCTTAGGGGTGGGGACACCCTACGAGCAGTACTTC
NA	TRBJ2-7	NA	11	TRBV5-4	CASSLASEQYF	TGTGCCAGCAGCTTGGCCAGCGAGCAGTACTTC
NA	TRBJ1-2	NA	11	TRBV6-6	CASSQNYGYTF	TGTGCCAGCAGTCAGAACTATGGCTACACCTTC
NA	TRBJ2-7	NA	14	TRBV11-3	CASSFTGPSYEQYF	TGTGCCAGCAGCTTTACAGGGCCGAGCTACGAGCAGTACTTC
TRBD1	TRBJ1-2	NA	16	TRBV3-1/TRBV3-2	CASSQDPTGKVRGYTF	TGTGCCAGCAGCCAAGATCCGACAGGGAAAGTTCGTGGCTACACCTTC
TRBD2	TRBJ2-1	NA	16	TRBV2	CASSEITSGSYNEQFF	TGTGCCAGCAGTGAGATAACTAGCGGCTCCTACAATGAGCAGTTCTTC
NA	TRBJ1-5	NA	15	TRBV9	CASSPSGHLNQPQHF	TGTGCCAGCAGCCCGAGTGGACATTTAAATCAGCCCCAGCATTTT
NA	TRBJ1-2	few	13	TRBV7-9	CASSFGANYGYTF	TGTGCCAGCAGCTTTGGGGCTAACTATGGCTACACCTTC
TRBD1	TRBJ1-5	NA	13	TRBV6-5	CASSFTGDQPQHF	TGTGCCAGCAGTTTTACAGGGGATCAGCCCCAGCATTTT
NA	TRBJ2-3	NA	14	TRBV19	CASSTAGSSDTQYF	TGTGCCAGTAGTACTGCCGGGTCCTCAGATACGCAGTATTTT
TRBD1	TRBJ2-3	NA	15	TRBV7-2	CASSRGQGRIDTQYF	TGTGCCAGCAGCCGGGGACAGGGAAGGATAGATACGCAGTATTTT
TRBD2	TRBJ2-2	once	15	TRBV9	CASSVAGGNTGELFF	TGTGCCAGCAGCGTGGCGGGGGGAAACACCGGGGAGCTGTTTTTT
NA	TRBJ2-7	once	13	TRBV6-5	CASLAPNNYEQYF	TGTGCCAGCCTGGCCCCAAATAACTACGAGCAGTACTTC
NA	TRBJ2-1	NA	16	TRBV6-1	CASSEVGRVPLSEQFF	TGTGCCAGCAGTGAAGTGGGCAGGGTCCCGCTGAGTGAGCAGTTCTTC
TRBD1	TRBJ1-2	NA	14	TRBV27	CASSLLDRGDGYTF	TGTGCCAGCAGTTTACTGGACAGGGGAGATGGCTACACCTTC
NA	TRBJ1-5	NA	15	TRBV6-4	CASSPRAGGRQPQHF	TGTGCCAGCTCCCCGAGGGCGGGGGGGAGGCAGCCCCAGCATTTT
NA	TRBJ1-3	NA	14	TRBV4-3	CASSQDRNGNTIYF	TGCGCCAGCAGCCAAGATAGGAATGGAAACACCATATATTTT